There are many counts of the clone carrying this T cell receptor beta chain. The sequenced patients had an expansion of CD8+CD57+ cells seen by flow cytometry. Genomic DNA was employed as the template in profiling TCR beta VDJ and CDR3. TCRdb redid the calling of the reads with MiXCR, one entry per CDR3 protein. The sample shows approximately 300,000 distinct CDR3 sequences, 56% of them seen only once. The data belong to a study of CD8+CD57+ T cells in acquired aplastic anemia. The CDR3 runs 16 residues. Germline CDR1 MNHEY, CDR2 SMNVEV (reference sequence). Trimming took off 6 bases at V and 0 bases at J, with 15 bases between the two ends.

What was sequenced was sorted CD4+, CD8+, or CD8+CD57+ T cells (not recorded which) from PBMCs. The clonotype originates from a human donor with aplastic anemia. The chain employs TRBV27 and TRBJ1-3; D perhaps matches TRBD1 (5 bases). CDR3: CASSLRGGASGNTIYF. CDR3 bases: TGTGCCAGCAGCTTGCGTGGTGGGGCCTCTGGAAACACCATATATTTT.